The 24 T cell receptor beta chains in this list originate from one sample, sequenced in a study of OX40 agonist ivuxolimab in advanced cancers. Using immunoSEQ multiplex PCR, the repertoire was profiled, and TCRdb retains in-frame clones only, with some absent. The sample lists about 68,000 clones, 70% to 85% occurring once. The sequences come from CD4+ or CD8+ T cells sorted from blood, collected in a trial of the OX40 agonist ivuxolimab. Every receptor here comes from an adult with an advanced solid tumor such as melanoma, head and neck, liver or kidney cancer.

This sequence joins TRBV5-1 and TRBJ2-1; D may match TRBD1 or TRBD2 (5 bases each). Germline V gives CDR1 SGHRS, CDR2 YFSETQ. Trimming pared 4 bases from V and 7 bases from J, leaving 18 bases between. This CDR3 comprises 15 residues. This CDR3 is CASSPSGPGGNEQFF. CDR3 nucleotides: TGCGCCAGCAGCCCCTCGGGACCTGGGGGAAATGAGCAGTTCTTC.

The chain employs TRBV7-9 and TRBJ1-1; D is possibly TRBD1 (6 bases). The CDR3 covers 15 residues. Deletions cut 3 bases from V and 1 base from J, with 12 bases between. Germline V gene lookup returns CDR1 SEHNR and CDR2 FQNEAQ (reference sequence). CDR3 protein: CASSFRGGGNTEAFF. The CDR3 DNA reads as TGTGCCAGCAGCTTCCGGGGAGGGGGGAACACTGAAGCTTTCTTT.

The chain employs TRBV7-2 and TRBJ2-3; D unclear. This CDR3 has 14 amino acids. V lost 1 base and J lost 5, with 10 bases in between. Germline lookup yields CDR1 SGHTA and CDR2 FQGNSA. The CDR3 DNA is TGTGCCAGCAGCTTAGGGTTAGTCCTAGATACGCAGTATTTT. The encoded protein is CASSLGLVLDTQYF.

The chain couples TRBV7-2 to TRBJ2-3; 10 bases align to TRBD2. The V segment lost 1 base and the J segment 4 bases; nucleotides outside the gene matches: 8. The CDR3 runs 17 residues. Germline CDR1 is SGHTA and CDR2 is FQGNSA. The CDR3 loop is CASSLGSLAGAPDTQYF. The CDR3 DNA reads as TGTGCCAGCAGCTTAGGTAGCCTAGCGGGAGCCCCAGATACGCAGTATTTT.

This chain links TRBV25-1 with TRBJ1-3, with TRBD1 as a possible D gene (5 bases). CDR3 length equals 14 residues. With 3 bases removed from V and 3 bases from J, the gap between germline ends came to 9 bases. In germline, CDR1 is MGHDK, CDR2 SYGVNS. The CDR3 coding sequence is TGTGCCAGCAGTGATGGGGGTATTGGAAACACCATATATTTT. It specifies CASSDGGIGNTIYF.

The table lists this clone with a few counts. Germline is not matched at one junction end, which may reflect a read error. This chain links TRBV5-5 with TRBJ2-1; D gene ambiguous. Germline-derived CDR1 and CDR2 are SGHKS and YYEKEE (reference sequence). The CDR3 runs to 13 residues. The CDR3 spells CASSSGPYDEQFF. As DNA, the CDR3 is TGTGCCAGCAGCTCCGGGCCCTACGATGAGCAGTTCTTC.

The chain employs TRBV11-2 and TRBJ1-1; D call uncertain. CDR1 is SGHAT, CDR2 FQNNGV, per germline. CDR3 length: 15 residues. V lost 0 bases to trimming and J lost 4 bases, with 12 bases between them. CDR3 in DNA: TGTGCCAGCAGCTTAGATCCTAGTGACCTCACTGAAGCTTTCTTT. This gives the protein CASSLDPSDLTEAFF.

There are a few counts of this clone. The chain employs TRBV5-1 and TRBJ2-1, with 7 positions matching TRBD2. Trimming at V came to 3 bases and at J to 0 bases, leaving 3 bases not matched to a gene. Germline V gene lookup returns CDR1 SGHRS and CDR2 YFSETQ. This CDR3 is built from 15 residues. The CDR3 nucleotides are TGCGCCAGCAGCTCGACTAGCTCCTCCTACAATGAGCAGTTCTTC. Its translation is CASSSTSSSYNEQFF.

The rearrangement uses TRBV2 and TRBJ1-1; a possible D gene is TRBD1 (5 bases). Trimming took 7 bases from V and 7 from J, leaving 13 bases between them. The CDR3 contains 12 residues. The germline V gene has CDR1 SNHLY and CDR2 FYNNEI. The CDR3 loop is CASMGLGGEAFF. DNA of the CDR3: TGTGCCAGCATGGGGCTGGGGGGTGAAGCTTTCTTT. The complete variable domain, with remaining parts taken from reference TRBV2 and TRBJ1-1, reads EPEVTQTPSHQVTQMGQEVILRCVPISNHLYFYWYRQILGQKVEFLVSFYNNEISEKSEIFDDQFSVERPDGSNFTLKIRSTKLEDSAMYFCASMGLGGEAFFGQGTRLTVV.

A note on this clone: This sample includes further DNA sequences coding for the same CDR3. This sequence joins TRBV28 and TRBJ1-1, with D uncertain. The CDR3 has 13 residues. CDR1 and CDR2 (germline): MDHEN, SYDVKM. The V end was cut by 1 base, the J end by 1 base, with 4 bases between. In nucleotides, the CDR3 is TGTGCCAGCAGTTTATCAGGGAACACTGAAGCTTTCTTT. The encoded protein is CASSLSGNTEAFF.

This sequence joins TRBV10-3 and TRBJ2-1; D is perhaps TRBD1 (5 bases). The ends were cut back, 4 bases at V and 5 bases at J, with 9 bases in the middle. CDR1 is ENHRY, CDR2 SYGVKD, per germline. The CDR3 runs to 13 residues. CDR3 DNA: TGTGCCATCAGTGGGTTAGGGGACAATGAGCAGTTCTTC. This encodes CAISGLGDNEQFF.

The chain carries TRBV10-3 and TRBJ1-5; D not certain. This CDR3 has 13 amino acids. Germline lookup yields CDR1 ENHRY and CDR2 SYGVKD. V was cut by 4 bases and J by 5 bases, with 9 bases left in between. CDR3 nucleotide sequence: TGTGCCATCAGTGGAGGATGGGATCAGCCCCAGCATTTT. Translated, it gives CAISGGWDQPQHF.

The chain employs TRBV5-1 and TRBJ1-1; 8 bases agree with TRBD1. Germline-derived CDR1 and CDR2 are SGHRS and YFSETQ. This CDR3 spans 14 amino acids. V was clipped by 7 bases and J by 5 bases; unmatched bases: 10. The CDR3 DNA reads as TGCGCCAGCTCCTTGGACAGGGCTGGAACTGAAGCTTTCTTT. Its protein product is CASSLDRAGTEAFF. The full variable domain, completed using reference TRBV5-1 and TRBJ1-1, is KAGVTQTPRYLIKTRGQQVTLSCSPISGHRSVSWYQQTPGQGLQFLFEYFSETQRNKGNFPGRFSGRQFSNSRSEMNVSTLELGDSALYLCASSLDRAGTEAFFGQGTRLTVV.

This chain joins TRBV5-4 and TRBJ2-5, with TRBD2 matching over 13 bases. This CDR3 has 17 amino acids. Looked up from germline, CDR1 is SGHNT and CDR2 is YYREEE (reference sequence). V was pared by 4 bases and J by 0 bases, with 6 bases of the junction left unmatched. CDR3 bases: TGTGCCAGCAGCCCGGGACTAGCGGGGAACAACCAAGAGACCCAGTACTTC. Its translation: CASSPGLAGNNQETQYF. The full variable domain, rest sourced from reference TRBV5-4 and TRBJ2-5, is ETGVTQSPTHLIKTRGQQVTLRCSSQSGHNTVSWYQQALGQGPQFIFQYYREEENGRGNFPPRFSGLQFPNYSSELNVNALELDDSALYLCASSPGLAGNNQETQYFGPGTRLLVL.

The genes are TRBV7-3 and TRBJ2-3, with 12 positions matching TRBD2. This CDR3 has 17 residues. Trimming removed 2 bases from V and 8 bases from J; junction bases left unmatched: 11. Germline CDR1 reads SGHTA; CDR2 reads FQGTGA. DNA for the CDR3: TGTGCCAGCAGCTTAGGCGGACTAGCGGGGCCTTTAGCTACGCAGTATTTT. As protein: CASSLGGLAGPLATQYF.

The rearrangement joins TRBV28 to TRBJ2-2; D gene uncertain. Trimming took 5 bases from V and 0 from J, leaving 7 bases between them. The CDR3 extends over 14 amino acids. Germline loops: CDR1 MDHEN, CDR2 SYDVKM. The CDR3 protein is CASSVAANTGELFF. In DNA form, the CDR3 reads TGTGCCAGCAGTGTAGCCGCGAACACCGGGGAGCTGTTTTTT.

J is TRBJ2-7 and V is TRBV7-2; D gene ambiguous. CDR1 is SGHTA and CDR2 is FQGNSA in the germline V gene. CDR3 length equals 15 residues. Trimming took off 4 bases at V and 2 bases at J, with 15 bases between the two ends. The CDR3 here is CASSSTLGVPYEQYF. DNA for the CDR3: TGTGCCAGCAGCTCGACTCTTGGGGTTCCCTACGAGCAGTACTTC.

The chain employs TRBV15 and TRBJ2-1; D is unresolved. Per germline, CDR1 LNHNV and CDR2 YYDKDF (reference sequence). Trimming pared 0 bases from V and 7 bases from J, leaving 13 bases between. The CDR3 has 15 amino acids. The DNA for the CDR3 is TGTGCCACCAGCAGAGACCCTCTCGATGGGAATGAGCAGTTCTTC. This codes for CATSRDPLDGNEQFF.

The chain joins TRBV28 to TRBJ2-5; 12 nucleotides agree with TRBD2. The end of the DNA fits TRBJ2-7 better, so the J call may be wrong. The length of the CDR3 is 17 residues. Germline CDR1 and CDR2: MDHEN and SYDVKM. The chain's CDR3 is CASSPLWALAGGDEQYF. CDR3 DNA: TGTGCCAGCAGTCCCCTTTGGGCTCTAGCGGGAGGGGACGAGCAGTACTTC.

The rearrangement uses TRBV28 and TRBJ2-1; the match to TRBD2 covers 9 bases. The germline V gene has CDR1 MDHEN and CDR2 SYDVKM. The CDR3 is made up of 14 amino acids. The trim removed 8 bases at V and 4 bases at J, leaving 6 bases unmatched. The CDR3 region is CASQGAGGYNEQFF. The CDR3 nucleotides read TGTGCCAGCCAAGGGGCGGGAGGGTACAATGAGCAGTTCTTC. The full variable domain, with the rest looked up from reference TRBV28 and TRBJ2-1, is DVKVTQSSRYLVKRTGEKVFLECVQDMDHENMFWYRQDPGLGLRLIYFSYDVKMKEKGDIPEGYSVSREKKERFSLILESASTNQTSMYLCASQGAGGYNEQFFGPGTRLTVL.

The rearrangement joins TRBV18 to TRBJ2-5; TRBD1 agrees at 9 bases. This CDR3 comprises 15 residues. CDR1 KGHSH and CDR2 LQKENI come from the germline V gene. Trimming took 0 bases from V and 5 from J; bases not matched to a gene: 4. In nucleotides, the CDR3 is TGTGCCAGCTCACCACCTACAGGGGGCAGGGAGACCCAGTACTTC. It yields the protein CASSPPTGGRETQYF.

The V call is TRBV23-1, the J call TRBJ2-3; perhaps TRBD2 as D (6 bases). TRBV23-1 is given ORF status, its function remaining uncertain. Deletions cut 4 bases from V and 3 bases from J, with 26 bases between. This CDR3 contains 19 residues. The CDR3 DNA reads TGCGCCAGCAGTCTCCCCTCGACGCTAGCGCCGAACGTAACAGATACGCAGTATTTT. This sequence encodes CASSLPSTLAPNVTDTQYF.

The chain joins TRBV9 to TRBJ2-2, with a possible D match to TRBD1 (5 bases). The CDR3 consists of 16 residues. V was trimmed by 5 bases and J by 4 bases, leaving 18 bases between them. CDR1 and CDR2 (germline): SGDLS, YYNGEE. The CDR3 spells CASSSHVAGLTGELFF. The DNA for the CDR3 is TGTGCCAGCAGTTCACACGTGGCAGGGCTCACCGGGGAGCTGTTTTTT.

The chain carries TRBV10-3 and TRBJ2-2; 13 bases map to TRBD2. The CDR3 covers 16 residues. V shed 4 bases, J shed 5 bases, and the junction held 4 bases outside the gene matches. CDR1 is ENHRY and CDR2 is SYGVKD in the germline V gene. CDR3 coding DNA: TGTGCCATCAGTGCGGGACTAGCGGGAAGGACCGGGGAGCTGTTTTTT. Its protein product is CAISAGLAGRTGELFF.